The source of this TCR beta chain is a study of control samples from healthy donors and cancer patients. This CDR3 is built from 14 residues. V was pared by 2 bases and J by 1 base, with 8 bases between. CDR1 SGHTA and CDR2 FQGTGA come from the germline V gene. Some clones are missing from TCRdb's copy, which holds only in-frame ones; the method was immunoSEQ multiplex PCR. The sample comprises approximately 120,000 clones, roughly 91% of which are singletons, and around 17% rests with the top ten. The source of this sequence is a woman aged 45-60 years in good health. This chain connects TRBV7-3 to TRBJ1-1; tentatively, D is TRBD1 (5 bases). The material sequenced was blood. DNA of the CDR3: TGTGCCAGCAGCTTAGTTCAGGGGAACACTGAAGCTTTCTTT. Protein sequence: CASSLVQGNTEAFF.